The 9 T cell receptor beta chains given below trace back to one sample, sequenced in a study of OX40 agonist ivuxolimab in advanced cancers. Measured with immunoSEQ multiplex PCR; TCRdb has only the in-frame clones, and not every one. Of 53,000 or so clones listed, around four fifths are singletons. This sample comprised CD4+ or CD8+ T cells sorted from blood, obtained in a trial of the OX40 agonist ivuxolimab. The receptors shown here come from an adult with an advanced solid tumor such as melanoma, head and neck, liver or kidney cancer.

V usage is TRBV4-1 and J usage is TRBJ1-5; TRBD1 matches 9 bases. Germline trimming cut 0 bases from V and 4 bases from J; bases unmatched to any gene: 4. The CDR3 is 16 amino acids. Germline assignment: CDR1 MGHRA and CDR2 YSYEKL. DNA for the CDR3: TGCGCCAGCAGCCAAGATACGGACAGGGGTAATCAGCCCCAGCATTTT. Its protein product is CASSQDTDRGNQPQHF.

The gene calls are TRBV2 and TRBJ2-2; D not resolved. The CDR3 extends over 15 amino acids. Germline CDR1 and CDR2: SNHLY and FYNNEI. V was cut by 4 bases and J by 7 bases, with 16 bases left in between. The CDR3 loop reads CASSGPTGMVGELFF. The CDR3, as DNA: TGTGCCAGCAGTGGCCCAACTGGGATGGTCGGGGAGCTGTTTTTT.

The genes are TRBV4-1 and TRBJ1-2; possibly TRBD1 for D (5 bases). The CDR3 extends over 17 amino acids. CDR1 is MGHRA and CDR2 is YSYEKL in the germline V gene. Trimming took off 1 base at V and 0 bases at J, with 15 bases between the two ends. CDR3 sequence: CASSQAGRGVSNYGYTF. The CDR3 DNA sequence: TGCGCCAGCAGCCAAGCGGGACGAGGGGTTTCTAACTATGGCTACACCTTC.

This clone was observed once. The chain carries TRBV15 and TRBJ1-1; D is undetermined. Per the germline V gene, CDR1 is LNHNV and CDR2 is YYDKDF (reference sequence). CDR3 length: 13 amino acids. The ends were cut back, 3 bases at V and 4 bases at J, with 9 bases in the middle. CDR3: CATSRGVLTEAFF. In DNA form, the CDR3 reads TGTGCCACCAGCAGGGGAGTGCTCACTGAAGCTTTCTTT.

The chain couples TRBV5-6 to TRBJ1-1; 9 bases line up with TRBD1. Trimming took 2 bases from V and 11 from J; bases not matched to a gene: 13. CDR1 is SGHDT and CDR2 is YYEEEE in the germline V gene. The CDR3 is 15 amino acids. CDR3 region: CASSLKDRGFQSAFF. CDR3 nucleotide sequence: TGTGCCAGCAGCTTAAAGGACAGGGGCTTTCAATCGGCTTTCTTT.

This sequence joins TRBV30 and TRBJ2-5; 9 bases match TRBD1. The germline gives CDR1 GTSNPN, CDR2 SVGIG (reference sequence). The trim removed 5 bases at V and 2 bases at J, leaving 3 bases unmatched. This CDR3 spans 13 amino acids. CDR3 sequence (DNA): TGTGCCTGGGGGGGACAGGGTCAAGAGACCCAGTACTTC. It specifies CAWGGQGQETQYF.

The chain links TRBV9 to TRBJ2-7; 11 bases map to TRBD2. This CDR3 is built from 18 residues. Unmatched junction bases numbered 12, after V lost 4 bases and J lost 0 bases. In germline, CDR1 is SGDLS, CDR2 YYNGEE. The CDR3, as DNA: TGTGCCAGCAGCCCGGGACTAGCGGAGAAGAGGAGCTCCTACGAGCAGTACTTC. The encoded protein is CASSPGLAEKRSSYEQYF.

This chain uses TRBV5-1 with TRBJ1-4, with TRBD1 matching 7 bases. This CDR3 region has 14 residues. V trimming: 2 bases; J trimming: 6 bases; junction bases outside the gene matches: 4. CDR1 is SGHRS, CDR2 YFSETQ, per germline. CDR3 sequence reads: CASSFRGRDEKLFF. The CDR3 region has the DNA TGCGCCAGCAGCTTCAGGGGGAGAGATGAAAAACTGTTTTTT.

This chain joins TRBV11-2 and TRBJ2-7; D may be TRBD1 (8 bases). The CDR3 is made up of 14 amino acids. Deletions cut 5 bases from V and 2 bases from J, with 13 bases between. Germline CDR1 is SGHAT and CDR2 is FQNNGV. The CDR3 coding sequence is TGTGCCAGCAGCCCCACAGGGGGGGCCTACGAGCAGTACTTC. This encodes CASSPTGGAYEQYF.